This TCR beta chain was sequenced in a study of response to subunit inactivated influenza vaccine listed by TCRdb under 2018. Broadly, across the study: Deep quantitative profiling of the T cell receptor repertoire was used in the study to follow responses to a trivalent subunit inactivated influenza vaccine.

Library prep was done by RT-PCR. Instrument on record: Illumina HiSeq 2500. TCRdb took the public reads, trimmed them with fastp at Q25, ran MiXCR for clone calling and kept in-frame beta chains. Rows with one shared CDR3 protein collapse into an entry with the most common genes and DNA. The sample includes about 310,000 distinct CDR3 sequences, with around 22% observed a single time. 10% to 13% of the sample belongs to the ten largest clones. This clonotype was detected only a few times. Which antigen it targets is not known. The record has no base qualities; no much larger clone is one base away. The paper as a whole reports these results and caveats: The authors proposed that each seasonal influenza vaccination may bring in only a limited number of new T cells.

Sequenced here: PBMCs from blood, sampled approximately 20 months after vaccination. This receptor was obtained from a man in his fifties or sixties who received an inactivated influenza vaccine. Donor details come from another sample of the same person, matched by shared clones.

DNA sequence: TGTGCCAGCTCACGATCCACTGAAGCTTTCTTT. Translated, it gives CASSRSTEAFF. The chain is made from TRBV18 and TRBJ1-1; no D segment can be confidently identified. CDR1 and CDR2 are drawn from the germline V gene: KGHSH, LQKENI. Relative to germline, V is 4 bases shorter and J is 4 bases shorter, with 4 bases between their ends. The CDR3, cysteine through phenylalanine, is 11 amino acids long. The DNA shown is the 33-base CDR3, in frame from base 1. Where the CDR3 stops, the reference TRBV18 and TRBJ1-1 genes take over; the full variable domain is NAGVMQNPRHLVRRRGQEARLRCSPMKGHSHVYWYRQLPEEGLKFMVYLQKENIIDESGMPKERFSAEFPKEGPSILRIQQVVRGDSAAYFCASSRSTEAFFGQGTRLTVV.